This T cell receptor (beta chain) was captured in a study of T cell responses to AZD1222 COVID-19 vaccine (dated by TCRdb to the early 2020s). Some background on the complete study: Because spike-specific TCR depth and breadth did not differ between the two schedules, AZD1222 recipients who got a second dose at roughly 4 weeks were pooled with those who got a second dose at roughly 12 weeks. Trial participants were enrolled by age into 18-55, 56-69 and 70-plus year subgroups, with approximately 150, 28 and 58 TCR-sequenced participants respectively. A total of just over 230 trial participants underwent TCR sequencing, of whom more than 200 had received two doses of AZD1222 and some 26 had received two doses of the MenACWY control vaccine. What the study reported, not specific to this receptor: CD4 TCRs associated with the vaccine covered the entire spike protein, and the dominant responses were in regions 160-218 and 743-854. Reportedly, almost half of the unique spike-specific TCRs recognized epitopes lying outside the regions that are mutated in the B.1.351 and B.1.1.7 variants. The 56-69-year group was small, and its depth increase did not reach significance, likely because of low power. After two AZD1222 doses, spike-specific TCR breadth and depth were significantly higher than at day 0 and than in MenACWY recipients. Participants were mostly white British, with more females than males. The authors suggested clonal diversity may have been underestimated. Because no samples from the day 14 peak response were available, repertoires could be characterized only after the peak T cell response. Only a handful of AZD1222 recipients were SARS-CoV-2 seropositive at baseline, limiting conclusions about previously exposed vaccinees.

Reading the label with the study, this specimen's time point is: baseline before first vaccination. Vaccinee samples came from UK trials COV001 and COV002, including a single-blind randomized controlled phase 2/3 trial of AZD1222 (ChAdOx1 nCoV-19) in healthy adults. Trial participant PBMC samples were collected at day 0 and day 28 after the second dose for TCRbeta chain sequencing. Compared with germline, V lacks 6 bases and J lacks 3 bases; bases without a gene match: 8. CDR1 is given as MNHEY and CDR2 as SVGAGI, both from the germline V gene. The cysteine opens and the phenylalanine closes a CDR3 of 15 amino acids. Of all the DNA, just the CDR3 is kept, 45 bases in frame from base 1. Comment on this clone: The antigen it recognizes is unknown. Per-nucleotide qualities are absent, and no much larger clonotype sits a single base away.

The CDR3 regions of human TCRbeta chains were analyzed by immunosequencing. Regarding the original processing steps: TCRs in the repertoires were matched against a reference library of SARS-CoV-2-specific TCRs that had been generated with the MIRA antigen-specificity platform. Breadth meant the fraction of unique TCRs that were SARS-CoV-2-associated, whereas depth meant the fraction of total T cells that were SARS-CoV-2-associated. Using the MIRA data, each spike-specific TCR was assigned both to the spike region to which the TCR was reactive and to a CD4 or CD8 class. Log10-transformed breadth and depth values were compared by one-way ANOVA with Sidak's multiple comparisons tests. In its TCRdb copy, this immuneACCESS table keeps in-frame sequences only and misses some clones. Where compared with another copy, unresolved V genes explain less than half of these, and the others have no known cause. V, J and clone size are taken as reported in that table, and D and trimming were inferred from the DNA itself. The table for this sample lists 100,000 to 150,000 clones; about nine tenths of them were counted only once. The leading ten clones occupy around 7.8% of the sample.

The material sequenced was peripheral blood, taken on day 0 of AZD1222 vaccination. The rearranged segments are TRBV6-5 and TRBJ2-1, and 7 junctional nucleotides match TRBD1. The source is an adult in good health. The DNA reads as follows: TGTGCCAGCAGCCTACAGGGGCAAGTCTACAATGAGCAGTTCTTC. Translation gives CASSLQGQVYNEQFF.